Presented here are 9 T cell receptor beta chains from one specimen sequenced in a study of T cell clonality in common variable immunodeficiency. Clones were read by immunoSEQ multiplex PCR, and TCRdb kept only the in-frame ones, dropping some. This sample comprises roughly 43,000 clones, none seen once only. Sequencing was done on a sample of peripheral blood mononuclear cells. These receptors were collected from a person aged 18 to 75 in good health.

This clone was detected ten times or more. The same CDR3 also results from other DNA sequences found in this sample. This CDR3 is CSVYRGHEQYF. The CDR3 DNA, read in part, is TGCAGCGTTTACAGGGGCCACGAG. V usage is TRBV29-1 and J usage is TRBJ2-7, with 7 bases aligning to TRBD1. The CDR3 end is not reached by the read, which stops 3 residues before it; the germline J gene fills it in. The CDR3 runs to 11 residues. J gave up 5 bases and V 5 bases, and 3 bases lay outside the gene matches. Germline V gene sequence: CDR1 SQVTM, CDR2 ANQGSEA.

This clone has ten or more counts. CDR3 in amino acids: CASSLARLAGSNEQFF. The CDR3 bases that were read are TGTGCCAGCAGCTTGGCCCGGCTAGCGGGAAGCAATGAG. J is TRBJ2-1 and V is TRBV5-4, with TRBD2 identical over 9 bases. The read halts 3 residues ahead of the CDR3 end, with the missing end drawn from the germline J gene. The CDR3 contains 16 residues. Germline trimming cut 0 bases from V and 6 bases from J; bases unmatched to any gene: 7. From germline, CDR1 is SGHNT and CDR2 YYREEE (reference sequence).

This clone was seen at least ten times. The read terminates 3 residues before the CDR3 end, so the remaining end is supplied by the germline J gene. The J gene is TRBJ1-2, the V gene TRBV20-1; D gene ambiguous. CDR3 length equals 13 residues. The germline V gene encodes CDR1 DFQATT and CDR2 SNEGSKA (reference sequence). Trimming shortened V by 4 bases and J by 1 base, and 10 bases separated the two germline ends. The CDR3 protein is CSANAPNNYGYTF. CDR3 DNA (partial): TGCAGTGCTAACGCGCCCAATAACTATGGC.

This clone was counted ten times or more. The read falls 3 residues short of the CDR3 end, and the missing part is taken from the germline J gene. The V and J genes are TRBV4-1 and TRBJ1-1; 7 nucleotides agree with TRBD1. The CDR3 totals 15 residues. Germline V gives CDR1 MGHRA, CDR2 YSYEKL. Here the CDR3 reads CASSQEGGQADEAFF. CDR3 bases read: TGCGCCAGCAGCCAAGAAGGAGGACAGGCCGACGAA.

This clone has a count of ten or more. The CDR3 reads CASSLTDSNEQFF. The sequenced part of the CDR3 DNA is TGTGCCAGCAGCTTAACTGACTCCAATGAG. The genes are TRBV7-2 and TRBJ2-1; D is unresolved. Read data end 3 residues before the CDR3 end; the end is taken from the germline J gene. Deletions cut 2 bases from V and 6 bases from J, with 8 bases between. Germline values: CDR1 SGHTA, CDR2 FQGNSA. The CDR3 is 13 residues long.

This clone was recorded many times. The read terminates 3 residues before the CDR3 end, so the remaining end is supplied by the germline J gene. The chain recombines TRBV5-5 with TRBJ2-7, with D maybe TRBD2 (7 bases). V lost 1 base, J lost 3 bases, and 14 bases lay in between. The CDR3 sequence is 15 residues long. CDR1 and CDR2 (germline): SGHKS, YYEKEE (reference sequence). Here the CDR3 reads CASSLWGGGYYEQYF. Partial CDR3 DNA: TGTGCCAGCAGCTTGTGGGGAGGGGGTTACTACGAG.

This clone was picked up many times. The sequence runs out 3 residues before the end of the CDR3; the remainder is reconstructed from the germline J gene. The V and J genes are TRBV6-2 or TRBV6-3 and TRBJ2-5; 9 nucleotides align to TRBD2. Trimming cost V 2 bases and J 1 base; bases outside gene matches: 5. CDR3 size: 16 residues. Germline V gene lookup returns CDR1 MNHEY and CDR2 SVGEGT. The CDR3 protein is CASSYDSGRLQETQYF. The DNA read from the CDR3 is TGTGCCAGCAGTTACGATAGCGGGAGACTCCAAGAGACC.

Ten or more counts support this clone. The read falls 3 residues short of the CDR3 end, and the missing part is taken from the germline J gene. The chain combines TRBV28 with TRBJ1-1; TRBD1 aligns across 8 bases. The CDR3 is 15 amino acids. Looked up from germline, CDR1 is MDHEN and CDR2 is SYDVKM. V was clipped by 1 base and J by 4 bases; unmatched bases: 5. The sequenced CDR3 bases are TGTGCCAGCAGTTTATTACAGGACAGGGCCACTGAA. Translated: CASSLLQDRATE. The entire CDR3 sequence reads CASSLLQDRATEAFF.

This clone was picked up many times. The read ends 3 residues early relative to the CDR3; the germline J gene fills the gap. This rearrangement joins TRBV19 to TRBJ1-2; 10 nucleotides line up with TRBD1. J lost 3 bases, V lost 3 bases, and 10 bases had no gene match. The V gene's germline CDR1 is LNHDA and CDR2 SQIVND (reference sequence). This CDR3 has 17 residues. This chain's CDR3 is CASSMPLRGTGDYGYTF. CDR3 DNA, as far as it was read: TGTGCCAGTAGTATGCCCCTTCGCGGGACAGGGGACTATGGC. Combining the CDR3 with reference TRBV19 and TRBJ1-2 gives the whole variable domain DGGITQSPKYLFRKEGQNVTLSCEQNLNHDAMYWYRQDPGQGLRLIYYSQIVNDFQKGDIAEGYSVSREKKESFPLTVTSAQKNPTAFYLCASSMPLRGTGDYGYTFGSGTRLTVV.